Shown below are 3 T cell receptor beta chains from a single sample sequenced in a study of a mutant IDH1 vaccine in newly diagnosed glioma. Profiling relied on immunoSEQ multiplex PCR, and the TCRdb table lists in-frame clones only, not all of them. The sample holds under 150,000 clones, roughly 90% seen once. Indicated time point: week 11, during vaccination. Alongside topical imiquimod, each dose of vaccine comprised 300 ug of mutant IDH1 20-mer peptide. The antigens these receptors bind are not known. The specimen comprised PBMCs, sampled from a glioma patient whose treatment included an IDH1 peptide vaccine. Source of these receptors: a woman in her fifties or sixties with glioma.

This rearrangement joins TRBV7-2 to TRBJ2-2, with 7 bases fitting TRBD1. The V gene's germline CDR1 is SGHTA and CDR2 FQGNSA. The CDR3 contains 16 residues. V gave up 1 base and J gave up 6 bases; unmatched junction bases: 8. The CDR3: CASSLVGTALPGELFF. Written as DNA, the CDR3 is TGTGCCAGCAGCTTAGTTGGGACAGCCCTCCCCGGGGAGCTGTTTTTT.

The chain is built from TRBV28 and TRBJ2-4; D possibly corresponds to TRBD1 (5 bases). This CDR3 contains 18 residues. The ends were cut back, 4 bases at V and 0 bases at J, with 19 bases in the middle. The germline CDR1 and CDR2 sequences are MDHEN and SYDVKM. CDR3 nucleotide sequence: TGTGCCAGCAGTTCCCCGCTTAGGGGATTTCTAGCCAAAAACATTCAGTACTTC. It yields the protein CASSSPLRGFLAKNIQYF. Drawing the rest from reference TRBV28 and TRBJ2-4, the complete variable domain is DVKVTQSSRYLVKRTGEKVFLECVQDMDHENMFWYRQDPGLGLRLIYFSYDVKMKEKGDIPEGYSVSREKKERFSLILESASTNQTSMYLCASSSPLRGFLAKNIQYFGAGTRLSVL.

The chain links TRBV5-4 to TRBJ1-5; D uncertain. This CDR3 has 15 residues. Germline V gene lookup returns CDR1 SGHNT and CDR2 YYREEE (reference sequence). V gave up 3 bases and J gave up 0 bases, with 10 bases separating them. DNA for the CDR3: TGTGCCAGCAGCTCGGGTGGCGTTAGCAATCAGCCCCAGCATTTT. Amino acids: CASSSGGVSNQPQHF.